Below are 17 T cell receptor beta chains sequenced from a single sample in a study of blood T cell repertoires in COVID-19. Profiling relied on immunoSEQ multiplex PCR, and the TCRdb table lists in-frame clones only, not all of them. The data show some 160,000 clones, with approximately 73% seen just once and around 4.4% held by the top ten. Sequenced: peripheral blood. These TCRs come from a man aged 60-69 years with acute or convalescent COVID-19.

The J gene is TRBJ2-2, the V gene TRBV19; D gene ambiguous. The ends were cut back, 5 bases at V and 5 bases at J, with 9 bases in the middle. Per germline, CDR1 LNHDA and CDR2 SQIVND (reference sequence). This CDR3 is built from 13 residues. In nucleotides, the CDR3 is TGTGCCAGTAGTTCCAGAGGTACCGGGGAGCTGTTTTTT. Translating gives CASSSRGTGELFF.

The rearrangement links TRBV29-1 to TRBJ1-1; tentatively, D is TRBD1 (5 bases). Trimming removed 7 bases from V and 4 bases from J, with 16 bases in between. The CDR3 spans 13 residues. Germline V lookup: CDR1 SQVTM, CDR2 ANQGSEA. CDR3 nucleotides: TGCAGCGCCGACCGGGACGGGGGCACTGAAGCTTTCTTT. Protein sequence: CSADRDGGTEAFF. Filled out from reference TRBV29-1 and TRBJ1-1, the complete variable domain reads SAVISQKPSRDICQRGTSLTIQCQVDSQVTMMFWYRQQPGQSLTLIATANQGSEATYESGFVIDKFPISRPNLTFSTLTVSNMSPEDSSIYLCSADRDGGTEAFFGQGTRLTVV.

The chain is built from TRBV6-5 and TRBJ1-2; D might be TRBD1 (6 bases). The CDR3 length is 12 residues. The V end was cut by 10 bases, the J end by 4 bases, with 13 bases between. Germline CDR1 is MNHEY and CDR2 is SVGAGI. Written as DNA, the CDR3 is TGTGCCACCAACCAGGGGTTCTATGGCTACACCTTC. Encoded protein: CATNQGFYGYTF.

The chain combines TRBV5-1 with TRBJ1-5, with 8 bases identical to TRBD1. V dropped 0 bases and J dropped 9; count of bases not matched to a gene: 11. CDR1 and CDR2 from the germline V gene are SGHRS and YFSETQ. The CDR3 loop spans 16 amino acids. In nucleotides, the CDR3 is TGCGCCAGCAGCTTGGCCCCAGGGGGCGCCGAAGGGCCCCAGCATTTT. It specifies CASSLAPGGAEGPQHF.

The chain uses TRBV19 and TRBJ2-5, with TRBD1 matching 8 bases. V was pared by 5 bases and J by 5 bases, with 10 bases of the junction left unmatched. The germline V gene encodes CDR1 LNHDA and CDR2 SQIVND (reference sequence). The CDR3 covers 15 residues. The CDR3 coding sequence is TGTGCCAGTAGTGTCGGACAGGGTATTGGGGAGACCCAGTACTTC. It is translated as CASSVGQGIGETQYF. The variable domain in full, completed from reference TRBV19 and TRBJ2-5, reads DGGITQSPKYLFRKEGQNVTLSCEQNLNHDAMYWYRQDPGQGLRLIYYSQIVNDFQKGDIAEGYSVSREKKESFPLTVTSAQKNPTAFYLCASSVGQGIGETQYFGPGTRLLVL.

V is TRBV19 and J is TRBJ1-5, with D tentatively TRBD1 (6 bases). The CDR3 extends over 15 amino acids. Germline V gene data show CDR1 as LNHDA and CDR2 as SQIVND (reference sequence). Trimming pared 1 base from V and 0 bases from J, leaving 7 bases between. The CDR3 loop is CASSIGDISNQPQHF. CDR3 in DNA: TGTGCCAGTAGTATAGGGGACATTAGCAATCAGCCCCAGCATTTT. Supplemented by reference TRBV19 and TRBJ1-5, the full variable domain reads DGGITQSPKYLFRKEGQNVTLSCEQNLNHDAMYWYRQDPGQGLRLIYYSQIVNDFQKGDIAEGYSVSREKKESFPLTVTSAQKNPTAFYLCASSIGDISNQPQHFGDGTRLSIL.

The chain uses TRBV5-1 and TRBJ1-4; D is ambiguous. This CDR3 has 12 amino acids. The germline gives CDR1 SGHRS, CDR2 YFSETQ. V was cut by 4 bases and J by 13 bases, with 14 bases left in between. CDR3 region: CASSPDREGLFF. DNA for the CDR3: TGCGCCAGCAGCCCTGACCGGGAAGGACTGTTTTTT.

The chain employs TRBV10-3 and TRBJ2-1; 10 bases fit TRBD2. This CDR3 comprises 14 residues. Germline V gene lookup returns CDR1 ENHRY and CDR2 SYGVKD. Trimming removed 7 bases from V and 7 bases from J; junction bases left unmatched: 7. CDR3: CAITSSGSGNEQFF. In nucleotides, the CDR3 is TGTGCCATCACTTCTAGCGGGAGTGGGAATGAGCAGTTCTTC.

The V call is TRBV21-1, the J call TRBJ1-1. TRBV21-1 represents a pseudogene. The CDR3 runs to 12 residues. The CDR3 sequence: CASSPKNTEAFF. The CDR3 region has the DNA TGTGCCAGCAGCCCTAAGAACACTGAAGCTTTCTTT.

This chain joins TRBV19 and TRBJ2-3, with D possibly TRBD2 on 6 matching bases. Germline V lookup: CDR1 LNHDA, CDR2 SQIVND (reference sequence). V was pared by 2 bases and J by 3 bases, with 15 bases between. The CDR3 runs 16 residues. The DNA of the CDR3 is TGTGCCAGTAGTATAAGGACTACCTATCGAACAGATACGCAGTATTTT. Its translation is CASSIRTTYRTDTQYF. Combining the CDR3 with reference TRBV19 and TRBJ2-3 gives the whole variable domain DGGITQSPKYLFRKEGQNVTLSCEQNLNHDAMYWYRQDPGQGLRLIYYSQIVNDFQKGDIAEGYSVSREKKESFPLTVTSAQKNPTAFYLCASSIRTTYRTDTQYFGPGTRLTVL.

The chain couples TRBV14 to TRBJ2-1; 8 nucleotides line up with TRBD2. Looked up from germline, CDR1 is SGHDN and CDR2 is FVKESK. The CDR3 covers 15 residues. V shed 2 bases, J shed 9 bases, and the junction held 9 bases outside the gene matches. The CDR3 region has the DNA TGTGCCAGCAGCCAAATTCTCGGACTAGCTGGTGAGCAGTTCTTC. This sequence encodes CASSQILGLAGEQFF.

The chain combines TRBV4-1 with TRBJ2-1; TRBD2 might be the D (6 bases). Looked up from germline, CDR1 is MGHRA and CDR2 is YSYEKL. Trimming took off 0 bases at V and 10 bases at J, with 13 bases between the two ends. This CDR3 has 14 residues. CDR3 in amino acids: CASSQDTSRQEQFF. CDR3 DNA: TGCGCCAGCAGCCAAGATACTAGCAGGCAGGAGCAGTTCTTC.

This sequence joins TRBV5-4 and TRBJ1-2, with TRBD1 as a possible D gene (6 bases). The CDR3 loop spans 16 amino acids. Trimming removed 4 bases at V and 0 bases at J, with 16 bases between. Germline V gives CDR1 SGHNT, CDR2 YYREEE (reference sequence). CDR3 residues: CASSPGGRRSNYGYTF. The CDR3 DNA sequence: TGTGCCAGCAGCCCGGGGGGCAGACGCTCTAACTATGGCTACACCTTC. Full variable domain (outside the CDR3, taken from reference TRBV5-4 and TRBJ1-2): ETGVTQSPTHLIKTRGQQVTLRCSSQSGHNTVSWYQQALGQGPQFIFQYYREEENGRGNFPPRFSGLQFPNYSSELNVNALELDDSALYLCASSPGGRRSNYGYTFGSGTRLTVV.

This clone came up once. V gene TRBV19 combines with J gene TRBJ1-2; 9 bases line up with TRBD1. The CDR3 runs to 14 residues. Germline values: CDR1 LNHDA, CDR2 SQIVND (reference sequence). V was clipped by 4 bases and J by 2 bases; unmatched bases: 2. The CDR3 here is CASSRGQGNYGYTF. The CDR3, as DNA: TGTGCCAGTAGTAGAGGACAGGGGAACTATGGCTACACCTTC.

The chain recombines TRBV29-1 with TRBJ1-2; TRBD1 matches 10 bases. The germline V gene has CDR1 SQVTM and CDR2 ANQGSEA. The CDR3 loop spans 18 amino acids. The trim removed 5 bases at V and 0 bases at J, leaving 15 bases unmatched. CDR3 nucleotides: TGCAGCGTTTCCCGGGACAGGGGTCAGGGTCTTACTAACTATGGCTACACCTTC. This sequence encodes CSVSRDRGQGLTNYGYTF.

This chain connects TRBV4-2 to TRBJ1-2, with 7 bases aligning to TRBD1. J was trimmed by 5 bases and V by 0 bases; bases with no gene match: 9. This CDR3 is built from 16 residues. CDR1 and CDR2 from the germline V gene are LGHNA and YNFKEQ. Here the CDR3 DNA reads TGTGCCAGCAGCCAAGAGAGTCCCGGGACAGCGTATGGCTACACCTTC. Translated, it gives CASSQESPGTAYGYTF.

This clone was picked up one time. This chain joins TRBV7-9 and TRBJ2-7, with 10 bases that match TRBD2. Trimming at V came to 4 bases and at J to 0 bases, leaving 3 bases not matched to a gene. This CDR3 spans 15 amino acids. Germline V gene sequence: CDR1 SEHNR, CDR2 FQNEAQ (reference sequence). The CDR3 DNA is TGTGCCAGCAGCTCCGGGACTAGCGTCTCCTACGAGCAGTACTTC. Its protein is CASSSGTSVSYEQYF.